The 18 T cell receptor beta chains listed next were all sequenced from one sample in a study of response to subunit inactivated influenza vaccine. TCRdb passed the RT-PCR reads through MiXCR, listing each CDR3 protein once. The sample holds about 610,000 distinct CDR3 sequences, 14% seen once. The sample in question was PBMCs from blood, obtained about 11 days after vaccination. Source of these receptors: a man between 45 and 60 years old who received an inactivated influenza vaccine.

The chain has TRBV20-1 and TRBJ2-5; TRBD2 might be the D (6 bases). Trimming cost V 4 bases and J 1 base, with 10 bases left between them. The length of the CDR3 is 13 residues. Germline CDR1 reads DFQATT; CDR2 reads SNEGSKA (reference sequence). CDR3 loop: CSANRGTQETQYF. The CDR3 nucleotides read TGCAGTGCTAATCGGGGGACCCAAGAGACCCAGTACTTC.

V is TRBV10-3 and J is TRBJ2-1, with a possible D match to TRBD1 (5 bases). V dropped 6 bases and J dropped 8 bases, with 8 bases sitting between them. Germline V gene data show CDR1 as ENHRY and CDR2 as SYGVKD. The length of the CDR3 is 11 residues. CDR3 protein: CAIRVGDEQFF. CDR3 bases: TGTGCCATCAGGGTAGGGGATGAGCAGTTCTTC.

V is TRBV24-1 and J is TRBJ1-5; the D is unclear. The J call may not be correct, given that the DNA end is closer to TRBJ2-3. This CDR3 spans 14 amino acids. Per the germline V gene, CDR1 is KGHDR and CDR2 is SFDVKD. The CDR3 nucleotides read TGTGCCACCAGTGAAAGGCAGCGAGATAAGCCCCAGTATTTT. Amino acids: CATSERQRDKPQYF.

This clonotype showed up just a few times. The rearrangement uses TRBV7-9 and TRBJ2-1, with 9 bases fitting TRBD2. The V and J ends lost 5 bases and 0 bases, in that order; junction bases with no gene match: 5. The CDR3 sequence is 16 residues long. Germline V lookup: CDR1 SEHNR, CDR2 FQNEAQ (reference sequence). The CDR3 coding sequence is TGTGCCAGCAGCCCCAGCGGGGGGAGCTCCTACAATGAGCAGTTCTTC. It specifies CASSPSGGSSYNEQFF.

This clonotype turned up a few times. The V call is TRBV12-3 or TRBV12-4, the J call TRBJ2-2; 7 positions agree with TRBD1. The CDR3 covers 14 residues. After removal of 7 bases from V and 5 bases from J, the junction contained 7 bases not matched to a gene. The CDR3 coding sequence is TGTGCCAGCAAAGTCAGGGGGTATACCGGGGAGCTGTTTTTT. Translating it yields CASKVRGYTGELFF.

V and J are TRBV6-2 or TRBV6-3 and TRBJ2-4; a weak D match, TRBD2 (6 bases). The ends were cut back, 0 bases at V and 9 bases at J, with 24 bases in the middle. CDR3 length: 18 residues. From germline, CDR1 is MNHEY and CDR2 SVGEGT. CDR3 sequence reads: CASSYSTREGGDLSIQYF. As DNA, the CDR3 is TGTGCCAGCAGTTACTCCACGCGGGAAGGAGGGGATTTAAGCATTCAGTACTTC.

In this sample, this clonotype turned up a few times. The V gene is TRBV7-2, the J gene TRBJ1-6; 7 positions match TRBD1. The trim removed 6 bases at V and 7 bases at J, leaving 12 bases unmatched. The germline V gene encodes CDR1 SGHTA and CDR2 FQGNSA. The CDR3 runs 16 residues. CDR3 sequence reads: CASRHRQGPFNSPLHF. The CDR3 coding sequence is TGTGCCAGCAGACACAGACAGGGTCCATTCAATTCACCCCTCCACTTT. The whole variable domain, filled in from reference TRBV7-2 and TRBJ1-6, reads GAGVSQSPSNKVTEKGKDVELRCDPISGHTALYWYRQSLGQGLEFLIYFQGNSAPDKSGLPSDRFSAERTGGSVSTLTIQRTQQEDSAVYLCASRHRQGPFNSPLHFGNGTRLTVT.

The V call is TRBV9, the J call TRBJ2-2; 9 nucleotides match TRBD2. J gave up 5 bases and V 0 bases, and 14 bases lay outside the gene matches. CDR3 length: 19 residues. Germline loops: CDR1 SGDLS, CDR2 YYNGEE. CDR3 protein: CASSVAGTSIGMDTGELFF. DNA of the CDR3: TGTGCCAGCAGCGTAGCAGGGACTAGCATAGGGATGGATACCGGGGAGCTGTTTTTT.

This clonotype was counted a few times. The chain carries TRBV7-2 and TRBJ2-3, with D possibly being TRBD2 (6 bases). This CDR3 region has 13 residues. The germline V gene has CDR1 SGHTA and CDR2 FQGNSA. Trimming pared 1 base from V and 5 bases from J, leaving 7 bases between. CDR3 protein: CASSLVTRDTQYF. In DNA, the CDR3 is TGTGCCAGCAGCTTAGTGACTAGAGATACGCAGTATTTT.

This clonotype has at least ten counts. The chain combines TRBV7-9 with TRBJ2-7; 10 positions match TRBD1. V gave up 4 bases and J gave up 4 bases; unmatched junction bases: 7. Germline CDR1 SEHNR, CDR2 FQNEAQ (reference sequence). This CDR3 contains 15 residues. The CDR3 loop is CASSWHRDRGYEQYF. CDR3 nucleotides: TGTGCCAGCAGCTGGCACCGGGACAGGGGTTACGAGCAGTACTTC.

The chain is built from TRBV7-2 and TRBJ1-1; 9 nucleotides align to TRBD1. The CDR3 has 14 residues. Germline trimming cut 5 bases from V and 10 bases from J; bases unmatched to any gene: 11. Germline V gene sequence: CDR1 SGHTA, CDR2 FQGNSA. The CDR3 sequence is CASSVQGAVAGAFF. In DNA, the CDR3 is TGTGCCAGCAGCGTACAGGGGGCGGTCGCTGGAGCTTTCTTT.

This chain joins TRBV20-1 and TRBJ2-5; TRBD2 matches 8 bases. The V segment lost 5 bases and the J segment 4 bases; nucleotides outside the gene matches: 15. This CDR3 contains 16 residues. CDR1 DFQATT and CDR2 SNEGSKA come from the germline V gene (reference sequence). The CDR3 spells CSARGSRGRPSETQYF. CDR3 in DNA: TGCAGTGCTCGAGGATCACGCGGGAGGCCTTCAGAGACCCAGTACTTC.

The sample holds a few counts of this clonotype. V is TRBV20-1 and J is TRBJ2-7; D assignment may be TRBD1 or TRBD2 (5 bases each). Looked up from germline, CDR1 is DFQATT and CDR2 is SNEGSKA (reference sequence). The CDR3 runs 14 residues. Trimming stripped 6 bases from V and 4 bases from J, with 19 bases between. CDR3 DNA sequence: TGCAGTGCAAGGGACCTCCGAGGGGATTACGAGCAGTACTTC. Translation: CSARDLRGDYEQYF.

This clonotype was recorded at least ten times. This sequence joins TRBV7-6 and TRBJ1-2; D gene ambiguous. Germline CDR1 and CDR2: SGHVS and FNYEAQ. This CDR3 contains 13 residues. V lost 5 bases and J lost 8, with 15 bases in between. CDR3 loop: CASSGTGSIGYTF. In nucleotides, the CDR3 is TGTGCCAGCAGCGGAACCGGGTCGATCGGCTACACCTTC.

The chain links TRBV10-3 to TRBJ2-2; a possible D gene is TRBD1 (6 bases). The V end was cut by 6 bases, the J end by 4 bases, with 15 bases between. From germline, CDR1 is ENHRY and CDR2 SYGVKD. The CDR3 has 15 residues. The CDR3 reads CAIRPDSFSTGELFF. CDR3 nucleotides: TGTGCCATCAGACCGGACAGCTTTTCCACCGGGGAGCTGTTTTTT.

This sequence joins TRBV6-2 or TRBV6-3 and TRBJ2-1; D remains ambiguous. Germline V gene lookup returns CDR1 MNHEY and CDR2 SVGEGT. V dropped 9 bases and J dropped 0 bases, with 12 bases sitting between them. CDR3 length equals 14 residues. The CDR3 here is CASQVQLSYNEQFF. The CDR3 bases are TGTGCCAGTCAAGTGCAGCTCTCCTACAATGAGCAGTTCTTC.

This clonotype occurred a few times. The rearrangement uses TRBV10-3 and TRBJ2-6; D possibly corresponds to TRBD2 (5 bases). CDR1 ENHRY and CDR2 SYGVKD come from the germline V gene. The CDR3 spans 18 residues. Trimming removed 2 bases from V and 0 bases from J, with 14 bases in between. CDR3 protein: CAISEGREGTSGANVLTF. DNA for the CDR3: TGTGCCATCAGTGAGGGTCGAGAGGGAACCTCTGGGGCCAACGTCCTGACTTTC.

The genes are TRBV2 and TRBJ2-3; no firm D call. Trimming took 1 base from V and 1 from J, leaving 6 bases between them. This CDR3 contains 14 residues. CDR1 SNHLY and CDR2 FYNNEI come from the germline V gene. The chain's CDR3 is CASSEGPGTDTQYF. The CDR3 DNA reads as TGTGCCAGCAGTGAAGGTCCCGGCACAGATACGCAGTATTTT.